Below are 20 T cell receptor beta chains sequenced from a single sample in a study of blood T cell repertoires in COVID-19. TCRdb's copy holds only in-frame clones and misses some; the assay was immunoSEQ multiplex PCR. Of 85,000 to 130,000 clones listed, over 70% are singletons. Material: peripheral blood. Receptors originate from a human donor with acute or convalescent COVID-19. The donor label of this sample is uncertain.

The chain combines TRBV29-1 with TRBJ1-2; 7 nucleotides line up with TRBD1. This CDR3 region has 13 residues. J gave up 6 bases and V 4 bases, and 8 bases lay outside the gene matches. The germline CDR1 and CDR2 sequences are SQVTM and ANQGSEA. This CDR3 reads CSVVSSRGNGYTF. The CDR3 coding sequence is TGCAGCGTTGTTTCGTCCAGGGGGAATGGCTACACCTTC.

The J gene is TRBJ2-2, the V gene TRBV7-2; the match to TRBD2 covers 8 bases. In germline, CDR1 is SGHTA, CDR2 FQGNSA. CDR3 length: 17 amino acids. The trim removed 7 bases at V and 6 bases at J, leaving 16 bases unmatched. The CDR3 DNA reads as TGTGCCAGCACCAAAAAAGGCGGGGGGACCTCCTCCGGGGAGCTGTTTTTT. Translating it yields CASTKKGGGTSSGELFF.

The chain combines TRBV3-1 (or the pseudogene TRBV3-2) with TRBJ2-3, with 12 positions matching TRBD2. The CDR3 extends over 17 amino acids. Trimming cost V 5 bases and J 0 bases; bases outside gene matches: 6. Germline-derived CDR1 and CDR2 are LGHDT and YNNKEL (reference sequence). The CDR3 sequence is CASSWRTSGESTDTQYF. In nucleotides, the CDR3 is TGTGCCAGCAGCTGGCGGACTAGCGGGGAAAGCACAGATACGCAGTATTTT.

The CDR3 loop reads CASSPLPQQGPGNTIYF. The CDR3, as DNA: TGCGCCAGCAGCCCACTTCCCCAACAGGGACCTGGAAACACCATATATTTT. The chain combines TRBV4-1 with TRBJ1-3; D might be TRBD1 (6 bases). CDR3 size: 17 residues. Trimming left V 4 bases short and J 2 bases short, with 18 bases between. CDR1 and CDR2 (germline): MGHRA, YSYEKL.

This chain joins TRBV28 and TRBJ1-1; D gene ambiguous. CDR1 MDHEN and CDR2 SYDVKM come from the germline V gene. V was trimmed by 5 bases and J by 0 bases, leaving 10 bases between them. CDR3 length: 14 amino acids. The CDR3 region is CASSPGDLNTEAFF. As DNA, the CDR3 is TGTGCCAGCAGTCCTGGAGACTTGAACACTGAAGCTTTCTTT.

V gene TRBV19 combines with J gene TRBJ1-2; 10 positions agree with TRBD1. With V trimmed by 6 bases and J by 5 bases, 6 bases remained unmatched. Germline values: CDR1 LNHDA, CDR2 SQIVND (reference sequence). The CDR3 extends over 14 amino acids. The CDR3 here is CASRSGQGPYGYTF. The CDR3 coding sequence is TGTGCCAGTAGGTCGGGACAGGGGCCGTATGGCTACACCTTC.

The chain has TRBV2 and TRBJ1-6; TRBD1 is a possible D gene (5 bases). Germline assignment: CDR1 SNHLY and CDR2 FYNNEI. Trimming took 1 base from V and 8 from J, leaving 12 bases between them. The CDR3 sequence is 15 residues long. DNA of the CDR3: TGTGCCAGCAGTGAAGAGGCAGGGCGGCATTCACCCCTCCACTTT. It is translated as CASSEEAGRHSPLHF.

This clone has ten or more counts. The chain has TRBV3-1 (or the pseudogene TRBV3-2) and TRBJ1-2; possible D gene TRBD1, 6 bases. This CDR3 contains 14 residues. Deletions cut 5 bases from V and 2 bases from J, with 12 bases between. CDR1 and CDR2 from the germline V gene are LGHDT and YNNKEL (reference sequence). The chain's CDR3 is CASSLRRGNYGYTF. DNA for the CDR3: TGTGCCAGCAGCTTGCGCAGGGGCAACTATGGCTACACCTTC.

The CDR3 DNA sequence: TGTGCCAGCAGTTACGGGCAGATGAACACTGAAGCTTTCTTT. This translates into CASSYGQMNTEAFF. The chain uses TRBV6-5 and TRBJ1-1; D gene uncertain. Germline CDR1 MNHEY, CDR2 SVGAGI. The V end was cut by 2 bases, the J end by 0 bases, with 7 bases between. The CDR3 has 14 residues.

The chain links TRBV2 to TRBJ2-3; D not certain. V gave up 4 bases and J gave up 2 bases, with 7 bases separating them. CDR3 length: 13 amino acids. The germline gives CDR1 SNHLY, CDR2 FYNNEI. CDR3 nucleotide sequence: TGTGCCAGCAGTGCCCATCCCACAGATACGCAGTATTTT. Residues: CASSAHPTDTQYF.

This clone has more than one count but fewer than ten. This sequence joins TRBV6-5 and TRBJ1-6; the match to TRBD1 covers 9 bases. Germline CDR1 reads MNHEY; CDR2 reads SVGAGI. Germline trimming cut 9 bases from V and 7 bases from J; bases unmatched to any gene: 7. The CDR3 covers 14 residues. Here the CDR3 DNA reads TGTGCCAGTACGACAGGGGGTGAAAATTCACCCCTCCACTTT. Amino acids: CASTTGGENSPLHF.

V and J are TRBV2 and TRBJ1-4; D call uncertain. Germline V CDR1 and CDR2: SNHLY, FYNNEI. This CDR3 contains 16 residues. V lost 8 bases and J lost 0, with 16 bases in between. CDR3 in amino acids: CASGTARSTTNEKLFF. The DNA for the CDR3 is TGTGCCAGCGGAACAGCCCGTTCCACAACTAATGAAAAACTGTTTTTT.

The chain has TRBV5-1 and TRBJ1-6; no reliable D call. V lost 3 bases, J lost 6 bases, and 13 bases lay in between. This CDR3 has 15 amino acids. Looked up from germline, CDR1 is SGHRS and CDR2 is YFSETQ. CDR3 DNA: TGCGCCAGCAGCTGGAGGGATGCAAGTAATTCACCCCTCCACTTT. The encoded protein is CASSWRDASNSPLHF.

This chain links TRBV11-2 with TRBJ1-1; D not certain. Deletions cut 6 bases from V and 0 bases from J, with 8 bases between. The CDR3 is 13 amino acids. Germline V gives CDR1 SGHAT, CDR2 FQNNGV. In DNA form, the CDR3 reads TGTGCCAGCAGGCTAGTGGTGAACACTGAAGCTTTCTTT. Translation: CASRLVVNTEAFF. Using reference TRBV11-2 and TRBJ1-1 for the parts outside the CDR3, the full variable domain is EAGVAQSPRYKIIEKRQSVAFWCNPISGHATLYWYQQILGQGPKLLIQFQNNGVVDDSQLPKDRFSAERLKGVDSTLKIQPAKLEDSAVYLCASRLVVNTEAFFGQGTRLTVV.

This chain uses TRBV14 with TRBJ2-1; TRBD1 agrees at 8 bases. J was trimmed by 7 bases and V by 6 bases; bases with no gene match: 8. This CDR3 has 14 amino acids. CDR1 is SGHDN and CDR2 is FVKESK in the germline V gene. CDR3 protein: CASSRDRPRNEQFF. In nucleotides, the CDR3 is TGTGCCAGCAGTAGGGACAGGCCGAGGAATGAGCAGTTCTTC.

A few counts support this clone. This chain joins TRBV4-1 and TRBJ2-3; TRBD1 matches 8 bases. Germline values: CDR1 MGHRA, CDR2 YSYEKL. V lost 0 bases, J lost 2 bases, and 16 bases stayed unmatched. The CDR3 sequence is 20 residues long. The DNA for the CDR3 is TGCGCCAGCAGCCAAGACGGCAGGGGGCGGTTATTGACAGACACAGATACGCAGTATTTT. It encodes CASSQDGRGRLLTDTDTQYF.

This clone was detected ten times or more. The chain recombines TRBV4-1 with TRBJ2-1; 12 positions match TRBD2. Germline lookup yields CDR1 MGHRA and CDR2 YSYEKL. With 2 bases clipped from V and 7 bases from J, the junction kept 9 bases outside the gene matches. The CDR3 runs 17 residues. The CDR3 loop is CASSQKGLAGGLNEQFF. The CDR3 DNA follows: TGCGCCAGCAGCCAAAAGGGTCTAGCGGGGGGGCTGAATGAGCAGTTCTTC.

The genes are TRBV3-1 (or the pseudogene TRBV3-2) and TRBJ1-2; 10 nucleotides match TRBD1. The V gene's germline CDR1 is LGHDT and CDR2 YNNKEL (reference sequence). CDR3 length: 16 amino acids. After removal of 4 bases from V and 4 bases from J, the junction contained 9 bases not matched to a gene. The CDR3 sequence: CASSRAGTGVSYGYTF. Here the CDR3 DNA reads TGTGCCAGCAGCCGAGCCGGGACAGGGGTTTCCTATGGCTACACCTTC.

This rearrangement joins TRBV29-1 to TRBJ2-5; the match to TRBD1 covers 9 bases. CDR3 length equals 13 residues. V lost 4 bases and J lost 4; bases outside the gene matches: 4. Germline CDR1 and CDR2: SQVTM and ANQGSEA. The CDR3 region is CSVAGQGGETQYF. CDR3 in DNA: TGCAGCGTTGCGGGACAGGGCGGAGAGACCCAGTACTTC.

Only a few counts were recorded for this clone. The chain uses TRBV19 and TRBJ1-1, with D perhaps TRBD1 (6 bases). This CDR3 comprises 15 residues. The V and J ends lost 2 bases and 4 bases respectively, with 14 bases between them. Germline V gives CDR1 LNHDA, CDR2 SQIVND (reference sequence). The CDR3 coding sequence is TGTGCCAGTAGTATAAAAGGGGGAGGGATCACTGAAGCTTTCTTT. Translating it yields CASSIKGGGITEAFF.